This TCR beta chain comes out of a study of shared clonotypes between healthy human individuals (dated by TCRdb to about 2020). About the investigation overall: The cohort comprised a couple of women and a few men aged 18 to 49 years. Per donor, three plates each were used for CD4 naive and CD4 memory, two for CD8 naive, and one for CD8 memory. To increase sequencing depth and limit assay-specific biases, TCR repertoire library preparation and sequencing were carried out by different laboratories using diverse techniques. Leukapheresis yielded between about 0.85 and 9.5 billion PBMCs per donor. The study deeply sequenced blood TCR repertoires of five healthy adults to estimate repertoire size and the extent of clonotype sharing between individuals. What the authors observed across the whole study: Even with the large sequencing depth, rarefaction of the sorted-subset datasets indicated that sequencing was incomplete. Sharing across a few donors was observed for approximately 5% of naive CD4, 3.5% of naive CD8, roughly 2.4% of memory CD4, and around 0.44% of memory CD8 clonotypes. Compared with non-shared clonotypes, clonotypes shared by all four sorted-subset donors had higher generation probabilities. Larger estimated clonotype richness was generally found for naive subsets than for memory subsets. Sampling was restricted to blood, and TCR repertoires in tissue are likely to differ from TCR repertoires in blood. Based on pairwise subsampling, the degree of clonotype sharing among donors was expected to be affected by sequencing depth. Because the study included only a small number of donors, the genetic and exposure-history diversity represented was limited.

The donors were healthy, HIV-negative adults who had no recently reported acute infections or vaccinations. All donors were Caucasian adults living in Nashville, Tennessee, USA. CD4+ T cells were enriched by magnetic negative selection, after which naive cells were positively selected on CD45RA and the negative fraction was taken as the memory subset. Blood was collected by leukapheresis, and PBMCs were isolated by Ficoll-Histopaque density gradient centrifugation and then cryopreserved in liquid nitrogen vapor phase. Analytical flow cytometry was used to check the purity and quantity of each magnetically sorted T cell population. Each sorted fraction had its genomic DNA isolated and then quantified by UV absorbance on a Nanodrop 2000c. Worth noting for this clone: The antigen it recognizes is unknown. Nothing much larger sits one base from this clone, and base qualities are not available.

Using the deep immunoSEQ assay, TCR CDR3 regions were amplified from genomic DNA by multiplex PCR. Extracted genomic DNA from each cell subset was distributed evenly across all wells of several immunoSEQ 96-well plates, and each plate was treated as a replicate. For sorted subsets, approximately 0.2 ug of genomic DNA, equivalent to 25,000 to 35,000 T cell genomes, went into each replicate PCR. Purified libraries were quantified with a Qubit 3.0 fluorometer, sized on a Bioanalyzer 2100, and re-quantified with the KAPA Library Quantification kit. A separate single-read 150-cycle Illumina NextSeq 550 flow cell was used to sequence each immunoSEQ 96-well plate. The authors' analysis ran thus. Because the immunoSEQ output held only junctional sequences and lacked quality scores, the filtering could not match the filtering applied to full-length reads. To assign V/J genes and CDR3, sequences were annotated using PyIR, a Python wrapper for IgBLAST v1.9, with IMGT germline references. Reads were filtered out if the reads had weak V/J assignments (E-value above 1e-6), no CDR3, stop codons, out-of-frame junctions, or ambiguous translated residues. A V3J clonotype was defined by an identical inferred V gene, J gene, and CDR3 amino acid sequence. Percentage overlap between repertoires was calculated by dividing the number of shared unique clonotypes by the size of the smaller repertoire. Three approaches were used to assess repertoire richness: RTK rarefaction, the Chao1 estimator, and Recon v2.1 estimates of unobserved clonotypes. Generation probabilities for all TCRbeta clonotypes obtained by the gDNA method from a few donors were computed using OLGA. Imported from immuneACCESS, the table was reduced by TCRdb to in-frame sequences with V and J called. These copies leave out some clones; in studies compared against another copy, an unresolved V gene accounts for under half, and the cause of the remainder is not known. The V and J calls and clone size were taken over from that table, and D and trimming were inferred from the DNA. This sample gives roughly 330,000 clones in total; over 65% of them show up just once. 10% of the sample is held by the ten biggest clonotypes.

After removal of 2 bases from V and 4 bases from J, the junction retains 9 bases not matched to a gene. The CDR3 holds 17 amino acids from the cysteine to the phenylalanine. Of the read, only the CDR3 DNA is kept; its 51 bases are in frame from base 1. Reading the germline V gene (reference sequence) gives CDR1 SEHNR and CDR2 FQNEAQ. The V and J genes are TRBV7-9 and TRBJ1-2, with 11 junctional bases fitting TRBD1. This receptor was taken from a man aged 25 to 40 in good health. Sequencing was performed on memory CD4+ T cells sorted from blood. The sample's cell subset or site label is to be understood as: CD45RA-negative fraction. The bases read TGTGCCAGCAGCTTATCCCTATCTGGGACAGGGGGCTATGGCTACACCTTC. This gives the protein CASSLSLSGTGGYGYTF.